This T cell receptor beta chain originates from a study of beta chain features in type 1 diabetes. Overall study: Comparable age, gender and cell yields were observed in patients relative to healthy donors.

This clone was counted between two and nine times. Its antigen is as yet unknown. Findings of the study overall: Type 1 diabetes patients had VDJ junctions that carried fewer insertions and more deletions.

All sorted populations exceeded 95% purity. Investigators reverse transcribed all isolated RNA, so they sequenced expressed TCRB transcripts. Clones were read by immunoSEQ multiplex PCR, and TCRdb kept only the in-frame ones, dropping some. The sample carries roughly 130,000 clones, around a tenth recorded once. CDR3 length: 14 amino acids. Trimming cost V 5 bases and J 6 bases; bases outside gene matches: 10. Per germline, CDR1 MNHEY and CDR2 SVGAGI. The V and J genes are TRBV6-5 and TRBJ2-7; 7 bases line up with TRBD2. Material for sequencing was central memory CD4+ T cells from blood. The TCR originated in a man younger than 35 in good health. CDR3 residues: CASSQPGTKLEQYF. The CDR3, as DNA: TGTGCCAGCAGTCAGCCCGGGACTAAGCTCGAGCAGTACTTC.